This is a list of T cell receptor beta chains from one sample in a study of cytomegalovirus exposure and HLA in healthy donors. Assay used: immunoSEQ multiplex PCR; TCRdb lists only in-frame clones, some missing. This table has roughly 200,000 clones, approximately 85% appearing once. The sequenced sample consisted of PBMCs. The receptors derive from a woman aged 45-60 years in good health and CMV-seronegative. Each CDR3 is given with its conserved first and last residue. A D gene is named only where the DNA matches it firmly. Clone size is not always given. Where it is, it says once, few, many or a class for expanded clones.

clone_size	d_call	v_call	j_call	cdr3_aa	cdr3_nt
medium-sized	.	TRBV2	TRBJ1-1	CASSAGSNTEAFF	TGTGCCAGCAGCGCCGGTTCGAACACTGAAGCTTTCTTT
.	TRBD1	TRBV7-9	TRBJ1-4	CASSSSGQGRTNEKLFF	TGTGCCAGCAGCTCCTCGGGACAGGGTAGGACTAATGAAAAACTGTTTTTT
.	TRBD2	TRBV30	TRBJ2-7	CAWSLGLAESQQYF	TGTGCCTGGAGCCTGGGACTAGCGGAGTCCCAGCAGTACTTC
.	.	TRBV28	TRBJ2-7	CASSLVVGGLYEQYF	TGTGCCAGCAGTTTAGTTGTGGGGGGACTCTACGAGCAGTACTTC
.	.	TRBV6-5	TRBJ2-7	CATTGGSTYEQYF	TGTGCCACCACTGGCGGGTCTACCTACGAGCAGTACTTC
.	TRBD1	TRBV6-1	TRBJ1-5	CASSSDRGSNQPQHF	TGTGCCAGCAGCTCGGACAGGGGTAGCAATCAGCCCCAGCATTTT
.	TRBD2	TRBV7-9	TRBJ2-3	CASSLVGVREGPDTQYF	TGTGCCAGCAGCTTAGTAGGGGTCCGGGAGGGTCCAGATACGCAGTATTTT
.	TRBD2	TRBV5-1	TRBJ2-1	CASSWRTSGDGQFF	TGCGCCAGCAGCTGGCGGACTAGCGGGGACGGGCAGTTCTTC
.	.	TRBV27	TRBJ2-2	CASSLRFGTNTGELFF	TGTGCCAGCAGTTTACGATTTGGCACGAACACCGGGGAGCTGTTTTTT
.	.	TRBV5-4	TRBJ2-2	CAGSYGGLASSGELFF	TGTGCCGGCAGCTATGGCGGTCTAGCGTCGTCCGGGGAGCTGTTTTTT
.	.	TRBV5-5	TRBJ2-1	CASSLMSQVVEQFF	TGTGCCAGCAGCTTGATGTCACAGGTGGTTGAGCAGTTCTTC
.	.	TRBV7-2	TRBJ2-2	CASSFELIGELFF	TGTGCCAGCAGCTTTGAGTTGATCGGGGAGCTGTTTTTT
.	TRBD1	TRBV30	TRBJ1-1	CAWSRGQGTEAFF	TGTGCCTGGAGCAGGGGGCAAGGCACTGAAGCTTTCTTT
.	.	TRBV7-3	TRBJ2-7	CASSFTPGEQYF	TGTGCCAGCAGCTTTACCCCAGGCGAGCAGTACTTC
.	.	TRBV6-1	TRBJ2-1	CASSEVALAEVSEQFF	TGTGCCAGCAGTGAAGTCGCCCTAGCCGAAGTGTCTGAGCAGTTCTTC
once	TRBD1	TRBV27	TRBJ1-5	CASRQTGGIQPQHF	TGTGCCAGCAGGCAGACAGGGGGCATTCAGCCCCAGCATTTT
.	.	TRBV6-1	TRBJ2-3	CASSRADTQYF	TGTGCCAGCAGTCGCGCAGATACGCAGTATTTT
.	.	TRBV7-9	TRBJ1-5	CASSLDWAGNQPQHF	TGTGCCAGCAGCTTAGATTGGGCGGGGAATCAGCCCCAGCATTTT
.	.	TRBV11-3	TRBJ2-2	CASSRGSLNTGELFF	TGTGCCAGCAGCCGAGGGTCCCTAAACACCGGGGAGCTGTTTTTT
once	.	TRBV9	TRBJ2-5	CASSVGAGRETQYF	TGTGCCAGCAGCGTAGGGGCGGGACGGGAGACCCAGTACTTC
few	.	TRBV7-2	TRBJ1-2	CASSLQTNYGYTF	TGTGCCAGCAGCCTCCAGACTAACTATGGCTACACCTTC
.	.	TRBV20-1	TRBJ1-1	CSPKKGGEAFF	TGCAGCCCTAAAAAAGGGGGTGAAGCTTTCTTT
.	TRBD1	TRBV18	TRBJ2-7	CASSTSRDRGLHEQYF	TGTGCCAGCTCAACCTCCCGGGACAGGGGGCTCCACGAGCAGTACTTC
.	.	TRBV18	TRBJ1-2	CASSLSTDYGYTF	TGTGCCAGCTCACTATCGACAGATTATGGCTACACCTTC
once	.	TRBV15	TRBJ1-5	CATSRDSGGLAQHF	TGTGCCACCAGCAGAGACTCGGGGGGCTTGGCCCAGCATTTT
.	.	TRBV27	TRBJ2-3	CASSFVAPQRDTQYF	TGTGCCAGCAGTTTTGTTGCCCCCCAACGGGATACGCAGTATTTT
few	.	TRBV6-5	TRBJ1-2	CASSEGKDSGTF	TGTGCCAGCAGTGAAGGGAAGGACAGTGGGACCTTC
once	TRBD2	TRBV30	TRBJ2-1	CAGRVAGSDEQFF	TGTGCCGGACGGGTAGCGGGGAGTGATGAGCAGTTCTTC
.	TRBD1	TRBV27	TRBJ2-1	CASSLAGTGPYNEQFF	TGTGCCAGCAGTTTAGCCGGGACAGGACCATACAATGAGCAGTTCTTC
.	.	TRBV4-1	TRBJ2-6	CASSHRTAGSSGANVLTF	TGCGCCAGCAGCCACCGGACAGCTGGTAGCTCTGGGGCCAACGTCCTGACTTTC
.	TRBD1	TRBV29-1	TRBJ1-3	CSGQGVGNTIYF	TGCAGCGGACAGGGTGTTGGAAACACCATATATTTT
.	TRBD1	TRBV27	TRBJ1-5	CASSPYRGNGPQHF	TGTGCCAGCAGCCCTTACAGGGGGAACGGGCCCCAGCATTTT
.	.	TRBV7-8	TRBJ2-2	CASSTQTGNTGELFF	TGTGCCAGCAGCACACAGACAGGGAACACCGGGGAGCTGTTTTTT
.	.	TRBV29-1	TRBJ2-3	CSVGGTPPDTQYF	TGCAGCGTTGGCGGGACCCCCCCAGATACGCAGTATTTT
.	TRBD2	TRBV6-1	TRBJ2-1	CASSGIAGGRPDNEQFF	TGTGCCAGCAGTGGAATAGCGGGAGGGAGACCAGACAATGAGCAGTTCTTC
.	.	TRBV29-1	TRBJ2-6	CSVAHSPSGANVLTF	TGCAGCGTTGCCCACAGTCCCTCTGGGGCCAACGTCCTGACTTTC
.	.	TRBV11-1	TRBJ1-6	CASSLGARNSPLHF	TGTGCCAGCAGCTTGGGGGCTCGGAATTCACCCCTCCACTTT
.	TRBD2	TRBV6-6	TRBJ2-5	CASSYQGTSGSETQYF	TGTGCCAGCAGTTACCAAGGGACTAGCGGGAGTGAGACCCAGTACTTC
.	TRBD2	TRBV5-8	TRBJ2-1	CASSWGLAGAHNEQFF	TGTGCCAGCAGCTGGGGACTAGCGGGAGCTCACAATGAGCAGTTCTTC
.	TRBD1	TRBV10-1	TRBJ2-7	CASGDRGVGYEQYF	TGCGCCAGCGGAGACAGGGGGGTAGGCTACGAGCAGTACTTC
.	.	TRBV28	TRBJ1-5	CASRGGQPQHF	TGTGCCAGCCGGGGGGGCCAGCCCCAGCATTTT
.	.	TRBV18	TRBJ2-7	CASSPRNLKTAAGYEQYF	TGTGCCAGCTCACCAAGGAACCTTAAGACTGCAGCGGGTTACGAGCAGTACTTC
.	.	TRBV2	TRBJ2-7	CASSESLLRADRPFYEQYF	TGTGCCAGCAGTGAAAGCTTGTTGCGAGCGGACCGACCCTTCTACGAGCAGTACTTC
.	.	TRBV29-1	TRBJ2-1	CSVEAVSYNEQFF	TGCAGCGTTGAAGCAGTTTCCTACAATGAGCAGTTCTTC
.	TRBD1	TRBV4-2	TRBJ2-7	CASSQEQQGFEQYF	TGTGCCAGCAGCCAAGAACAACAGGGGTTCGAGCAGTACTTC
.	TRBD1	TRBV27	TRBJ2-1	CASSSGTGFNEQFF	TGTGCCAGCAGCTCCGGGACAGGGTTCAATGAGCAGTTCTTC
.	TRBD2	TRBV7-8	TRBJ2-7	CASSLVITSGTYEQYF	TGTGCCAGCAGCTTAGTTATAACTAGCGGAACGTACGAGCAGTACTTC
.	TRBD1	TRBV7-2	TRBJ1-3	CASSLDRGPGNTIYF	TGTGCCAGCAGCTTAGACAGGGGGCCAGGAAACACCATATATTTT
.	.	TRBV10-2	TRBJ2-7	CASSVSSASSYEQYF	TGCGCCAGCAGTGTCAGCAGCGCCTCCTCCTACGAGCAGTACTTC
.	TRBD2	TRBV27	TRBJ2-7	CASSPGLARYEQYF	TGTGCCAGCAGTCCTGGACTAGCGAGATATGAGCAGTACTTC
.	.	TRBV28	TRBJ1-3	CASSLPGGVSGNTIYF	TGTGCCAGCAGTTTACCGGGAGGAGTGTCTGGAAACACCATATATTTT
.	.	TRBV2	TRBJ2-1	CASSPGDNEQFF	TGTGCCAGCAGCCCCGGAGACAATGAGCAGTTCTTC
.	.	TRBV30	TRBJ2-7	CAWSPGVGLEQYF	TGTGCCTGGAGCCCCGGGGTCGGTCTCGAGCAGTACTTC
.	TRBD1	TRBV6-5	TRBJ2-7	CASSYLYGTATYEQYF	TGTGCCAGCAGTTACTTGTATGGGACAGCCACCTACGAGCAGTACTTC
.	.	TRBV18	TRBJ1-5	CASSPSGLSVQPQHF	TGTGCCAGCTCACCAAGCGGGCTTTCAGTTCAGCCCCAGCATTTT